Following are 10 T cell receptor beta chains from one sample sequenced in a study of PD-L1 blockade in urothelial cancer. The table came from immunoSEQ multiplex PCR; TCRdb's copy has only in-frame clones and leaves some out. The sample records approximately 25,000 clones, under 90% being singletons. The time point here: peripheral blood 6 weeks after treatment start. The source material was PBMCs, sampled around atezolizumab (anti-PD-L1) treatment. These receptors were taken from a man aged 70-80 years with urothelial cancer.

In its sample, this clone ranks as medium-sized. The chain links TRBV29-1 to TRBJ2-7, with D unresolved. The CDR3 is 13 residues long. V was clipped by 4 bases and J by 0 bases, with 10 bases between them. Germline CDR1 reads SQVTM; CDR2 reads ANQGSEA. In DNA, the CDR3 is TGCAGCGTTGGGGCAGCCCACTCCTACGAGCAGTACTTC. The encoded protein is CSVGAAHSYEQYF.

The sample holds a few counts of this clone. The chain employs TRBV5-6 and TRBJ2-1; 7 nucleotides line up with TRBD2. V was pared by 3 bases and J by 5 bases, with 8 bases of the junction left unmatched. The germline CDR1 and CDR2 sequences are SGHDT and YYEEEE. The CDR3 loop spans 15 amino acids. The CDR3 DNA is TGTGCCAGCAGCTATGACAGACTAGCAGACAATGAGCAGTTCTTC. It is translated as CASSYDRLADNEQFF.

CDR3 protein: CALRQGGNYGYTF. CDR3 DNA sequence: TGTGCCCTCAGGCAGGGAGGTAACTATGGCTACACCTTC. The chain employs TRBV6-1 and TRBJ1-2, with D perhaps matching TRBD1 (5 bases). The CDR3 loop spans 13 amino acids. V was pared by 11 bases and J by 1 base, with 14 bases between. Germline V gives CDR1 MNHNS, CDR2 SASEGT.

This clone came up once. This sequence joins TRBV11-3 and TRBJ2-7; D is uncertain. This CDR3 is 14 amino acids long. Looked up from germline, CDR1 is SGHNT and CDR2 is YENEEA. Trimming pared 4 bases from V and 6 bases from J, leaving 16 bases between. As DNA, the CDR3 is TGTGCCAGCAGCTCCCCCCTTTCGCGCCGCGAGCAGTACTTC. This codes for CASSSPLSRREQYF. Based on the CDR3 plus reference TRBV11-3 and TRBJ2-7, the full variable domain is EAGVVQSPRYKIIEKKQPVAFWCNPISGHNTLYWYLQNLGQGPELLIRYENEEAVDDSQLPKDRFSAERLKGVDSTLKIQPAELGDSAVYLCASSSPLSRREQYFGPGTRLTVT.

V and J are TRBV5-1 and TRBJ2-2; 13 nucleotides match TRBD2. V lost 0 bases and J lost 4; bases outside the gene matches: 3. The CDR3 sequence is 17 residues long. The germline gives CDR1 SGHRS, CDR2 YFSETQ. CDR3 sequence: CASSLAGLAGTTGELFF. In nucleotides, the CDR3 is TGCGCCAGCAGCTTGGCGGGACTAGCGGGAACCACCGGGGAGCTGTTTTTT.

Here the CDR3 reads CASSDSDWGTDTQYF. The CDR3 DNA is TGCGCCAGCAGCGACTCGGACTGGGGAACAGATACGCAGTATTTT. The V call is TRBV10-1, the J call TRBJ2-3, with a weak D call TRBD2 (5 bases). CDR3 length: 15 residues. Germline CDR1 WNHNN, CDR2 SYGVQD (reference sequence). Trimming took off 6 bases at V and 3 bases at J, with 16 bases between the two ends.

This clone was picked up one time. The chain is built from TRBV7-9 and TRBJ1-2; 11 bases are a match to TRBD1. Germline values: CDR1 SEHNR, CDR2 FQNEAQ (reference sequence). Trimming removed 5 bases from V and 8 bases from J; junction bases left unmatched: 7. The CDR3 contains 14 residues. The CDR3 DNA sequence: TGTGCCAGCAGCACCTGGGGACAGGGGGACGGCTACACCTTC. Its translation: CASSTWGQGDGYTF.

The chain is built from TRBV13 and TRBJ2-6; D is unclear. Trimming left V 4 bases short and J 0 bases short, with 7 bases between. CDR1 and CDR2 (germline): PRHDT, FYEKMQ (reference sequence). The CDR3 spans 15 residues. CDR3 sequence reads: CASSSQVSGANVLTF. CDR3 sequence (DNA): TGTGCCAGCAGCTCCCAGGTCTCTGGGGCCAACGTCCTGACTTTC.

The rearrangement links TRBV6-6 to TRBJ2-1; 9 bases align to TRBD1. V trimming: 2 bases; J trimming: 7 bases; junction bases outside the gene matches: 3. The CDR3 totals 14 residues. Looked up from germline, CDR1 is MNHNY and CDR2 is SVGAGI (reference sequence). The CDR3 DNA sequence: TGTGCCAGCAGTTACGTACAGGGGGCGAATGAGCAGTTCTTC. Encoded protein: CASSYVQGANEQFF.

As regards this clone: One end of the junction is discordant with germline, which a read error may explain. This chain uses TRBV7-9 with TRBJ1-5; no reliable D call. CDR1 SEHNR and CDR2 FQNEAQ come from the germline V gene (reference sequence). The CDR3 has 12 amino acids. CDR3 sequence reads: CASSLGIQAQHF. The CDR3 DNA is TGTGCCAGCAGCTTAGGGATTCAGGCCCAGCATTTT.